This T cell receptor (beta chain) stems from a study of identical twins. For this clonotype: The antigen remains undetermined.

J lost 5 bases, V lost 4 bases, and 10 bases had no gene match. Germline-derived CDR1 and CDR2 are MGHRA and YSYEKL. The length of the CDR3 is 18 residues. Template switching supplied a universal primer site; unique molecular identifiers were carried on the cDNA. TCRdb reprocessed the 5' RACE reads with MiXCR, giving one entry per CDR3 protein. The table includes approximately 280,000 distinct CDR3 sequences, 6.5% to 9.5% detected once. Study outcomes and limitations: Insertions were reduced in abundant cord blood beta clonotypes but not in memory repertoires.

Separately, the same data were catalogued under a study of yellow fever vaccine responses in identical twins. Per that study: Reports say the vaccine T cell response in twins looked partly convergent and partly personalized.

The rearrangement links TRBV4-1 to TRBJ2-2; TRBD2 agrees at 13 bases. Sequenced: memory (CD45RO+) T cells sorted from blood. This clonotype originated in a woman between 18 and 29 years old in good health. The CDR3 loop reads CASSRGGLAGERTGELFF. The CDR3, as DNA: TGCGCCAGCAGCCGAGGTGGACTAGCGGGAGAGAGAACCGGGGAGCTGTTTTTT.